Below are 27 T cell receptor beta chains sequenced from a single sample in a study of early T cells in non-severe SARS-CoV-2 infection (dated by TCRdb to about 2021). The library was built by means of 5' RACE. Sequencing used a NextSeq 500. TCRdb reprocessed the public reads (quality trimming at Q25 with fastp, clone calling with MiXCR) and kept in-frame beta chains. CDR3 protein duplicates are merged, each entry listing the most common genes and DNA. For this sample the table gives just over 60,000 distinct CDR3 sequences, of which 8.5% to 9.5% were detected only once. 1.2% of the sample goes to the ten largest clones. Specimen: whole blood. The receptors were gathered from an adult who was a healthcare worker with PCR-confirmed SARS-CoV-2 infection or an uninfected control (not recorded which).

This chain uses TRBV20-1 with TRBJ1-2; D remains ambiguous. CDR1 and CDR2 (germline): DFQATT, SNEGSKA (reference sequence). This CDR3 region has 13 residues. The V end lost 3 bases, the J end lost 2 bases, and 10 bases lay between the germline ends. CDR3 in DNA: TGCAGTGCTAGTTCCGGACGGAACTATGGCTACACCTTC. Protein product: CSASSGRNYGYTF.

There are many counts of this clonotype. The CDR3 DNA is TGTGCCACCAGCAGGCAGCCAGGGTTGAACACTGAAGCTTTCTTT. This gives the protein CATSRQPGLNTEAFF. The chain recombines TRBV15 with TRBJ1-1; possible D gene TRBD1, 5 bases. This CDR3 contains 15 residues. The V gene's germline CDR1 is LNHNV and CDR2 YYDKDF (reference sequence). V gave up 3 bases and J gave up 0 bases, with 11 bases separating them.

This chain uses TRBV5-5 with TRBJ1-1; D is uncertain. The V and J ends lost 2 bases and 4 bases respectively, with 15 bases between them. The CDR3 runs 15 residues. Per the germline V gene, CDR1 is SGHKS and CDR2 is YYEKEE (reference sequence). DNA for the CDR3: TGTGCCAGCAGCTTTCGTAGGATTACCTCCACTGAAGCTTTCTTT. Protein sequence: CASSFRRITSTEAFF. The full variable domain, completed using reference TRBV5-5 and TRBJ1-1, is DAGVTQSPTHLIKTRGQQVTLRCSPISGHKSVSWYQQVLGQGPQFIFQYYEKEERGRGNFPDRFSARQFPNYSSELNVNALLLGDSALYLCASSFRRITSTEAFFGQGTRLTVV.

V usage is TRBV7-8 and J usage is TRBJ1-5; 7 bases are shared with TRBD1. Germline assignment: CDR1 SGHVS and CDR2 FQNEAQ. The CDR3 runs to 20 residues. With V trimmed by 1 base and J by 2 bases, 17 bases remained unmatched. The CDR3 DNA follows: TGTGCCAGCAGCTTAGGATGGAGGGGGCTGATAGTGGGTGGCAATCAGCCCCAGCATTTT. It translates to CASSLGWRGLIVGGNQPQHF.

This clonotype appeared a few times. V usage is TRBV6-5 and J usage is TRBJ2-1, with 7 bases that match TRBD1. Germline CDR1 and CDR2: MNHEY and SVGAGI. CDR3 length: 11 amino acids. V gave up 5 bases and J gave up 8 bases; unmatched junction bases: 0. CDR3 bases: TGTGCCAGCAGTCAGGGGGATGAGCAGTTCTTC. This encodes CASSQGDEQFF.

This clonotype was seen a few times. The gene calls are TRBV28 and TRBJ1-4; 7 bases align to TRBD1. The germline CDR1 and CDR2 sequences are MDHEN and SYDVKM. The CDR3 has 15 amino acids. The V gene end was trimmed by 7 bases and the J gene end by 8 bases; junction bases not matched to a gene: 13. CDR3 sequence reads: CASTPSQGMNEKLFF. The CDR3 DNA follows: TGTGCCAGCACTCCCTCACAGGGGATGAACGAAAAACTGTTTTTT.

The sample holds many counts of this clonotype. V is TRBV27 and J is TRBJ2-6; 9 bases line up with TRBD1. The length of the CDR3 is 19 residues. Unmatched junction bases numbered 12, after V lost 6 bases and J lost 0 bases. The V gene's germline CDR1 is MNHEY and CDR2 SMNVEV (reference sequence). DNA for the CDR3: TGTGCCAGCAGCCGAACGGCCGGGACAGGGCTCTCTGGGGCCAACGTCCTGACTTTC. Residues: CASSRTAGTGLSGANVLTF. Variable domain in full (rest from reference TRBV27 and TRBJ2-6): EAQVTQNPRYLITVTGKKLTVTCSQNMNHEYMSWYRQDPGLGLRQIYYSMNVEVTDKGDVPEGYKVSRKEKRNFPLILESPSPNQTSLYFCASSRTAGTGLSGANVLTFGAGSRLTVL.

The CDR3 DNA reads as TGTGCCAGCAGCCGGACCCCAGGAGGAACGAACACTGAAGCTTTCTTT. Translation: CASSRTPGGTNTEAFF. The genes are TRBV5-6 and TRBJ1-1; D is undetermined. The germline V and J ends were trimmed by 4 bases and 1 base, with 17 bases remaining between them. The CDR3 consists of 16 residues. CDR1 is SGHDT and CDR2 is YYEEEE in the germline V gene.

This chain links TRBV11-2 with TRBJ2-1; 14 bases are shared with TRBD2. Germline V lookup: CDR1 SGHAT, CDR2 FQNNGV. The length of the CDR3 is 15 residues. Unmatched junction bases numbered 7, after V lost 6 bases and J lost 9 bases. The CDR3 nucleotides read TGTGCCAGCAGTCCGACTAGCGGGGGGGCCAGTGAGCAGTTCTTC. Translation gives CASSPTSGGASEQFF.

The chain has TRBV4-1 and TRBJ2-1, with D unclear. Germline values: CDR1 MGHRA, CDR2 YSYEKL. V lost 0 bases and J lost 10, with 10 bases in between. This CDR3 has 13 amino acids. The CDR3 DNA sequence: TGCGCCAGCAGCCAAGATCCCAGCCGAGAGCAGTTCTTC. Translated, it gives CASSQDPSREQFF.

In this sample, this clonotype turned up a few times. The V and J genes are TRBV5-1 and TRBJ2-1; the D gene is possibly TRBD1 (6 bases). CDR3 size: 14 residues. Germline V gives CDR1 SGHRS, CDR2 YFSETQ. The V gene lost 5 bases and the J gene lost 4 bases, with 13 bases spanning the gap. CDR3 loop: CASRDRWGYNEQFF. CDR3 DNA sequence: TGCGCCAGCAGAGACAGGTGGGGGTACAATGAGCAGTTCTTC.

There are many counts of this clonotype. V is TRBV28 and J is TRBJ2-1, with D perhaps TRBD2 (7 bases). This CDR3 comprises 15 residues. V was cut by 3 bases and J by 2 bases, with 11 bases left in between. Germline loops: CDR1 MDHEN, CDR2 SYDVKM. The CDR3 is CASSLGGRTYNEQFF. CDR3 coding DNA: TGTGCCAGCAGTTTGGGGGGGCGAACCTACAATGAGCAGTTCTTC.

This clonotype has only a few counts. The CDR3 protein is CASSVGTEERVETQYF. Written as DNA, the CDR3 is TGTGCCAGCAGCGTAGGGACAGAGGAGCGGGTAGAGACCCAGTACTTC. V gene TRBV9 combines with J gene TRBJ2-5; D tentatively reads TRBD1 or TRBD2 (6 bases each). The CDR3 contains 16 residues. Germline V gene sequence: CDR1 SGDLS, CDR2 YYNGEE. Trimming stripped 0 bases from V and 4 bases from J, with 16 bases between.

There are many counts of this clonotype. This sequence joins TRBV20-1 and TRBJ1-5; D is undetermined. V lost 5 bases to trimming and J lost 7 bases, with 15 bases between them. CDR3 size: 13 residues. CDR1 and CDR2 from the germline V gene are DFQATT and SNEGSKA (reference sequence). CDR3 bases: TGCAGTGCTGTAGGACGGGCGGGACAGCCCCAGCATTTT. Translation: CSAVGRAGQPQHF.

This clonotype was counted only a few times. The chain joins TRBV6-1 to TRBJ2-7; D is possibly TRBD1 (5 bases). V was trimmed by 1 base and J by 0 bases, leaving 10 bases between them. This CDR3 is 15 amino acids long. Germline lookup yields CDR1 MNHNS and CDR2 SASEGT. Here the CDR3 reads CASSEGPDSSYEQYV. DNA for the CDR3: TGTGCCAGCAGTGAAGGCCCAGACAGCTCCTACGAGCAGTACGTC.

This clonotype was seen a handful of times. The genes are TRBV7-6 and TRBJ2-4; D unclear. Germline-derived CDR1 and CDR2 are SGHVS and FNYEAQ. The CDR3 consists of 15 residues. V was cut by 5 bases and J by 1 base, with 12 bases left in between. In DNA, the CDR3 is TGTGCCAGCAGCCCCGCAGGTATCGCCAAAAACATTCAGTACTTC. Encoded protein: CASSPAGIAKNIQYF.

The chain recombines TRBV24-1 with TRBJ2-3, with 8 bases lining up with TRBD1. This CDR3 is 15 amino acids long. Germline loops: CDR1 KGHDR, CDR2 SFDVKD. Trimming removed 10 bases from V and 2 bases from J; junction bases left unmatched: 10. The CDR3, as DNA: TGTGCCACTGATAAAGGGACAGGAGACACAGATACGCAGTATTTT. Translation gives CATDKGTGDTDTQYF.

The chain couples TRBV12-3 or TRBV12-4 to TRBJ2-1; either TRBD1 or TRBD2 may supply D (5 bases each). The CDR3 consists of 15 residues. V lost 3 bases and J 0 bases, leaving 9 bases between the germline ends. CDR3 in amino acids: CASSFWGSSYNEQFF. DNA of the CDR3: TGTGCCAGCAGTTTCTGGGGGAGCTCCTACAATGAGCAGTTCTTC.

This clonotype has ten or more counts. The genes are TRBV7-8 and TRBJ2-3; 7 bases align to TRBD2. The V gene end was trimmed by 7 bases and the J gene end by 0 bases; junction bases not matched to a gene: 4. CDR3 length equals 14 residues. The germline CDR1 and CDR2 sequences are SGHVS and FQNEAQ. CDR3 protein: CASTMRGSTDTQYF. The CDR3 DNA reads TGTGCCAGCACAATGCGGGGGAGCACAGATACGCAGTATTTT.

Only a few counts were recorded for this clonotype. A much larger clone differs by one base, so this may be a read error. The J gene is TRBJ1-1, the V gene TRBV12-3 or TRBV12-4; D ambiguous. The CDR3 is 13 amino acids. Here the CDR3 DNA reads TGTGCCAACAGTTTACTGTCCTACTCTGAAGCTTTCTTT. This encodes CANSLLSYSEAFF.

This clonotype was found a few times. The chain uses TRBV20-1 and TRBJ1-4; no firm D call. This CDR3 region has 14 residues. The germline V and J ends were trimmed by 4 bases and 7 bases, with 16 bases remaining between them. The germline V gene encodes CDR1 DFQATT and CDR2 SNEGSKA (reference sequence). CDR3 loop: CSAISPTELEKLFF. DNA for the CDR3: TGCAGTGCTATTTCGCCCACGGAGCTTGAAAAACTGTTTTTT.

This clonotype showed up just a few times. The CDR3 reads CASSIRDSQETQYF. DNA of the CDR3: TGTGCCAGTAGTATCCGGGACAGTCAAGAGACCCAGTACTTC. The chain couples TRBV19 to TRBJ2-5; 7 bases fit TRBD1. Unmatched junction bases numbered 3, after V lost 3 bases and J lost 2 bases. The CDR3 is made up of 14 amino acids. CDR1 is LNHDA and CDR2 is SQIVND in the germline V gene (reference sequence).

In its sample, this clonotype was seen many times. J is TRBJ2-3 and V is TRBV28; tentative D call: TRBD1 (5 bases). The CDR3 has 15 amino acids. V lost 7 bases, J lost 2 bases, and 16 bases lay in between. The germline gives CDR1 MDHEN, CDR2 SYDVKM. The CDR3 DNA reads TGTGCCAGCACTCCAAGGGGTAGTCTCACAGATACGCAGTATTTT. Translation: CASTPRGSLTDTQYF.

V usage is TRBV20-1 and J usage is TRBJ1-2; D is ambiguous. The CDR3 totals 13 residues. Trimming cost V 3 bases and J 0 bases, with 8 bases left between them. The germline gives CDR1 DFQATT, CDR2 SNEGSKA (reference sequence). This CDR3 is CSARFRANYGYTF. CDR3 sequence (DNA): TGCAGTGCTAGGTTCCGAGCTAACTATGGCTACACCTTC.

This clonotype came up a few times. The chain uses TRBV28 and TRBJ2-7, with D perhaps matching TRBD2 (5 bases). The V end lost 4 bases, the J end lost 2 bases, and 12 bases lay between the germline ends. This CDR3 region has 14 residues. Germline lookup yields CDR1 MDHEN and CDR2 SYDVKM. The CDR3 DNA sequence: TGTGCCAGCAGTTATATGAGCGGTACCTACGAGCAGTACGTC. Its protein is CASSYMSGTYEQYV.

This clonotype was seen ten or more times. The CDR3 is CASSPRTGGPNQPQHF. Here the CDR3 DNA reads TGTGCCAGTAGTCCGAGAACGGGAGGGCCAAATCAGCCCCAGCATTTT. The V call is TRBV19, the J call TRBJ1-5; D gene uncertain. CDR3 size: 16 residues. From germline, CDR1 is LNHDA and CDR2 SQIVND (reference sequence). Trimming left V 5 bases short and J 4 bases short, with 18 bases between.

This clonotype has only a few counts. The V gene is TRBV4-2, the J gene TRBJ2-7, with unresolved D. With 0 bases removed from V and 2 bases from J, the gap between germline ends came to 11 bases. CDR1 and CDR2 from the germline V gene are LGHNA and YNFKEQ. The CDR3 contains 15 residues. CDR3 in DNA: TGTGCCAGCAGCCAAGAATCGGGCAGAGCCTACGAGCAGTACGTC. This translates into CASSQESGRAYEQYV.